This record looks at one TCR beta chain sequence and its context. Time point given: persistent/refractory GD, antithyroid drugs over 5 years with positive TRAb. The TCR library was made from RNA extracted from PBMCs. This record belongs to a study of regulatory T cells in long-lasting Graves disease. Looked up from germline, CDR1 is KGHDR and CDR2 is SFDVKD. The CDR3 extends over 14 amino acids. V lost 4 bases and J lost 4, with 12 bases in between. Assembly of TCR beta libraries relied on iRepertoire HTBI primers together with Arm-PCR of CDR3 regions. TCRdb called the multiplex PCR reads again in MiXCR, with one record for every CDR3 protein. The table has about 420,000 distinct CDR3 sequences, about 25% seen once.

Sequencing used peripheral blood mononuclear cells (PBMCs), obtained when the disease was refractory, from a patient treated with antithyroid drugs. The source is a female donor with Graves disease. The J gene is TRBJ2-5, the V gene TRBV24-1; TRBD1 or TRBD2 may be the D gene (5 bases each). CDR3 sequence: CATSDSGTLETQYF. CDR3 sequence (DNA): TGTGCCACCAGTGACTCCGGGACCTTAGAGACCCAGTACTTC.